The clone carrying this TCR beta chain was recorded a few times. This specimen comes from a study of identical twins. With 4 bases removed from V and 2 bases from J, the gap between germline ends came to 15 bases. This CDR3 comprises 15 residues. Germline V lookup: CDR1 MNHNS, CDR2 SASEGT. Template switching created a universal primer site, and the cDNA included unique molecular identifiers. One entry per CDR3 protein results from TCRdb running MiXCR on the 5' RACE reads. The sample lists roughly 490,000 distinct CDR3 sequences; roughly an eighth were seen once. These data also featured in a second study, about yellow fever vaccine responses in identical twins. That report notes: Reportedly, twins' vaccine T cell responses looked partly convergent and partly personalized.

This rearrangement joins TRBV6-1 to TRBJ2-7, with D perhaps given as TRBD1 or TRBD2 (6 bases each). Specimen: CD4+ T cells sorted from blood. The sequence was collected from a woman aged 18 to 35 in good health. This chain's CDR3 is CASSVTGTLPYEQYF. CDR3 DNA: TGTGCCAGCAGTGTTACAGGGACTCTGCCCTACGAGCAGTACTTC.